Shown below are 21 T cell receptor beta chains from a single sample sequenced in a study of shared clonotypes between healthy human individuals (dated by TCRdb to 2020 to 2021). Libraries were prepared through the immunoSEQ multiplex PCR assay. TCRdb re-hosts the immuneACCESS table, in-frame sequences only. Its copies lack some clones; in the studies checked, an unresolved V gene accounts for under half of them, and the cause for the rest is not known. The sample table shows more than 2,000,000 clones, and 90% to 95% are seen once. The ten largest clones capture around 0.14% of the sample. The sample taken for sequencing was naive CD4+ T cells sorted from blood. The sample's cell subset or site, from its label and the paper: CD45RA+ positively selected. These receptors were taken from a man between 18 and 35 years old in good health.

V gene TRBV19 combines with J gene TRBJ2-3; D gene uncertain. CDR1 and CDR2 from the germline V gene are LNHDA and SQIVND (reference sequence). Trimming took off 5 bases at V and 1 base at J, with 16 bases between the two ends. The CDR3 extends over 16 amino acids. CDR3: CASSATPGTRTDTQYF. The DNA of the CDR3 is TGTGCCAGTAGTGCGACTCCTGGTACCCGCACAGATACGCAGTATTTT.

This clone was counted only a few times. Here the CDR3 reads CASSVGLRLEKLFF. Written as DNA, the CDR3 is TGTGCCAGTAGTGTTGGGCTGCGCTTGGAAAAACTGTTTTTT. V usage is TRBV19 and J usage is TRBJ1-4; no reliable D call. The V gene's germline CDR1 is LNHDA and CDR2 SQIVND (reference sequence). Trimming took off 5 bases at V and 8 bases at J, with 15 bases between the two ends. This CDR3 is 14 amino acids long.

This chain joins TRBV27 and TRBJ1-5, with D unclear. The CDR3 consists of 15 residues. The V gene's germline CDR1 is MNHEY and CDR2 SMNVEV (reference sequence). Trimming cost V 6 bases and J 0 bases, with 12 bases left between them. CDR3 in DNA: TGTGCCAGCAGACCCCAATATGATAGCAATCAGCCCCAGCATTTT. Its translation is CASRPQYDSNQPQHF.

V usage is TRBV11-2 and J usage is TRBJ2-7, with D tentatively TRBD2 (5 bases). CDR1 is SGHAT, CDR2 FQNNGV, per germline. This CDR3 comprises 14 residues. Between the trimmed V and J ends, which lost 1 base and 0 bases, there was a span of 7 bases. CDR3 protein: CASSLGTDSYEQYF. DNA for the CDR3: TGTGCCAGCAGCTTAGGGACTGACTCCTACGAGCAGTACTTC.

The chain has TRBV27 and TRBJ1-5; possible D gene TRBD1, 5 bases. Deletions cut 5 bases from V and 1 base from J, with 12 bases between. CDR1 is MNHEY, CDR2 SMNVEV, per germline (reference sequence). The length of the CDR3 is 15 residues. Here the CDR3 DNA reads TGTGCCAGCAGTCCGTCGTGGGACAGCAATCAGCCCCAGCATTTT. Its translation is CASSPSWDSNQPQHF.

The chain uses TRBV6-6 and TRBJ1-6, with no clear D. This CDR3 has 12 residues. CDR1 MNHNY and CDR2 SVGAGI come from the germline V gene (reference sequence). V gave up 4 bases and J gave up 10 bases, with 8 bases separating them. Here the CDR3 reads CASSSRWSPLHF. In DNA form, the CDR3 reads TGTGCCAGCAGTTCCCGATGGTCACCCCTCCACTTT.

This clone was observed a few times. The chain recombines TRBV11-2 with TRBJ1-6; 7 bases agree with TRBD1. This CDR3 region has 11 residues. Trimming removed 5 bases from V and 13 bases from J; junction bases left unmatched: 2. The germline CDR1 and CDR2 sequences are SGHAT and FQNNGV. This chain's CDR3 is CASSPTGPLHF. CDR3 coding DNA: TGTGCCAGCAGCCCGACAGGGCCCCTCCACTTT.

This clone was detected a few times. The chain couples TRBV10-2 to TRBJ1-1, with D unclear. The CDR3 totals 12 residues. Germline loops: CDR1 WSHSY, CDR2 SAAADI. V shed 6 bases and J shed 3 bases, with 8 bases lying between them. Here the CDR3 DNA reads TGCGCCAGCAGGGGTAGGGACACTGAAGCTTTCTTT. It is translated as CASRGRDTEAFF.

The V gene is TRBV7-9, the J gene TRBJ1-2, with TRBD1 matching over 9 bases. Germline CDR1 reads SEHNR; CDR2 reads FQNEAQ (reference sequence). With 5 bases clipped from V and 4 bases from J, the junction kept 8 bases outside the gene matches. The length of the CDR3 is 15 residues. The CDR3 nucleotides are TGTGCCAGCAGCATATGGGACAGGGCAGGCTATGGCTACACCTTC. Its translation is CASSIWDRAGYGYTF.

The chain employs TRBV9 and TRBJ2-3; 9 bases map to TRBD2. V lost 4 bases, J lost 2 bases, and 8 bases stayed unmatched. The CDR3 runs 16 residues. Germline-derived CDR1 and CDR2 are SGDLS and YYNGEE. This CDR3 is CASSRLAGEHTDTQYF. CDR3 in DNA: TGTGCCAGCAGCAGGTTAGCGGGGGAGCACACAGATACGCAGTATTTT.

CDR3 amino acids: CAWSVTSAANTGELFF. The CDR3, as DNA: TGTGCCTGGAGTGTTACTAGCGCAGCGAACACCGGGGAGCTGTTTTTT. This sequence joins TRBV30 and TRBJ2-2; 7 nucleotides agree with TRBD2. Germline CDR1 is GTSNPN and CDR2 is SVGIG (reference sequence). The J segment lost 0 bases and the V segment lost 0 bases, leaving 4 bases of the junction unmatched. This CDR3 region has 16 residues.

The chain employs TRBV30 and TRBJ1-2; a weak D match, TRBD1 (6 bases). The ends were cut back, 2 bases at V and 4 bases at J, with 23 bases in the middle. Germline assignment: CDR1 GTSNPN and CDR2 SVGIG (reference sequence). The CDR3 extends over 17 amino acids. The CDR3 is CAWSPRVMRGALYGYTF. The CDR3 DNA reads as TGTGCCTGGAGTCCAAGGGTCATGAGGGGGGCTCTCTATGGCTACACCTTC.

The rearrangement joins TRBV7-9 to TRBJ2-3; D is uncertain. This CDR3 has 15 residues. Trimming left V 1 base short and J 3 bases short, with 11 bases between. CDR1 is SEHNR and CDR2 is FQNEAQ in the germline V gene (reference sequence). DNA for the CDR3: TGTGCCAGCAGCTTAGAACGTCGTGAGACAGATACGCAGTATTTT. Translating it yields CASSLERRETDTQYF.

V usage is TRBV28 and J usage is TRBJ2-3; D is ambiguous. This CDR3 comprises 15 residues. Germline CDR1 MDHEN, CDR2 SYDVKM. The ends were cut back, 7 bases at V and 0 bases at J, with 14 bases in the middle. For the CDR3, the DNA is TGTGCCAGCACCCAACCCCCCTCTAGCACAGATACGCAGTATTTT. Translating gives CASTQPPSSTDTQYF.

The chain uses TRBV4-1 and TRBJ1-4, with a possible D match to TRBD1 (6 bases). V was trimmed by 4 bases and J by 1 base, leaving 19 bases between them. Germline V CDR1 and CDR2: MGHRA, YSYEKL. This CDR3 spans 18 amino acids. This CDR3 reads CASSRWKTGTRTNEKLFF. CDR3 bases: TGCGCCAGCAGCCGATGGAAGACAGGTACCAGAACTAATGAAAAACTGTTTTTT.

The chain couples TRBV10-3 to TRBJ2-7, with 7 bases matching TRBD1. In germline, CDR1 is ENHRY, CDR2 SYGVKD. This CDR3 has 18 amino acids. V lost 3 bases, J lost 4 bases, and 18 bases stayed unmatched. The CDR3 DNA reads as TGTGCCATCAGTGACCCAGACGACCCGACAGGGAGAAGTTACGAGCAGTACTTC. This codes for CAISDPDDPTGRSYEQYF.

The V call is TRBV6-1, the J call TRBJ2-6, with D perhaps matching TRBD1 (6 bases). CDR3 length equals 15 residues. The V and J ends lost 7 bases and 9 bases respectively, with 19 bases between them. Germline V CDR1 and CDR2: MNHNS, SASEGT. The chain's CDR3 is CASKSGTTRNNVLTF. The CDR3 DNA reads as TGTGCCAGCAAGTCCGGGACAACGAGGAACAACGTCCTGACTTTC.

This chain joins TRBV5-6 and TRBJ2-7; TRBD1 might be the D (6 bases). This CDR3 comprises 16 residues. Germline V gene data show CDR1 as SGHDT and CDR2 as YYEEEE. The V end was cut by 3 bases, the J end by 1 base, with 17 bases between. CDR3 coding DNA: TGTGCCAGCAGCTACCCGGGACAACAGATATCCTACGAGCAGTACTTC. Translated, it gives CASSYPGQQISYEQYF.

V is TRBV6-1 and J is TRBJ2-7, with 8 bases lining up with TRBD1. The CDR3 spans 15 residues. The V gene end was trimmed by 6 bases and the J gene end by 3 bases; junction bases not matched to a gene: 10. Germline V gene data show CDR1 as MNHNS and CDR2 as SASEGT. The CDR3 sequence: CASRPDRGRIYEQYF. CDR3 nucleotides: TGTGCCAGCAGACCCGACAGGGGAAGGATCTACGAGCAGTACTTC.

Comments on this clone: This specimen includes other DNA sequences encoding the same CDR3. CDR3 amino acids: CASTEYNEQFF. For the CDR3, the DNA is TGTGCCAGCACCGAATACAATGAGCAGTTCTTC. The chain couples TRBV6-1 to TRBJ2-1, with D unclear. V lost 7 bases to trimming and J lost 4 bases, with 5 bases between them. This CDR3 is 11 amino acids long. The germline gives CDR1 MNHNS, CDR2 SASEGT.

This clone was detected only once. The J gene is TRBJ2-6, the V gene TRBV6-1; no clear D gene. The CDR3 sequence is 16 residues long. Trimming took 3 bases from V and 4 from J, leaving 13 bases between them. The germline V gene has CDR1 MNHNS and CDR2 SASEGT. The DNA for the CDR3 is TGTGCCAGCAGTGATGGACCGCGATTAGGGGCCAACGTCCTGACTTTC. Encoded protein: CASSDGPRLGANVLTF.